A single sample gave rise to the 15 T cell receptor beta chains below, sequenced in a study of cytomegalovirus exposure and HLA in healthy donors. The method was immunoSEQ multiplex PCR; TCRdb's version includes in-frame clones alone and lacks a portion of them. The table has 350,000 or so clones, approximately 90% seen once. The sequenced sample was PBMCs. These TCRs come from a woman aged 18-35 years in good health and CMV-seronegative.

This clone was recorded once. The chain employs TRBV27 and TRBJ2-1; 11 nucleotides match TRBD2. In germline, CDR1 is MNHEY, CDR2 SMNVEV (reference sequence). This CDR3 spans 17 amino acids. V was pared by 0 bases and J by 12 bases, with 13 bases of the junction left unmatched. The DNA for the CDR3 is TGTGCCAGCAGTTTATCGGAAGTCCTAGCGGGGGGCCGGGGGCAGTTCTTC. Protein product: CASSLSEVLAGGRGQFF.

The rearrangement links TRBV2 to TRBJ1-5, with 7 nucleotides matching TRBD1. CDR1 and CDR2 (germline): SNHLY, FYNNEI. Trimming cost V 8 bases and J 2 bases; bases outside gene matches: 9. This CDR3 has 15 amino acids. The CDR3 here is CASDQGQVGNQPQHF. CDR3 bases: TGTGCCAGCGACCAAGGACAGGTGGGCAATCAGCCCCAGCATTTT.

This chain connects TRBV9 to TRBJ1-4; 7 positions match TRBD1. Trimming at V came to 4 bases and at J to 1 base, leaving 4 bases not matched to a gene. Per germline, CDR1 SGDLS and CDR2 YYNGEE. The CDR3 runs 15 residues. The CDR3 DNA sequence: TGTGCCAGCAGCCCAGGGACAGAAACTAATGAAAAACTGTTTTTT. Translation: CASSPGTETNEKLFF.

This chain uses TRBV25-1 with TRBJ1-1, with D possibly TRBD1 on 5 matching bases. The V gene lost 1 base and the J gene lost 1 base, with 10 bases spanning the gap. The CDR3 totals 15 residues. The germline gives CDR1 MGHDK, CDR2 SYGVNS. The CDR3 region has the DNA TGTGCCAGCAGTGAATGGGGGGACGGGAACACTGAAGCTTTCTTT. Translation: CASSEWGDGNTEAFF.

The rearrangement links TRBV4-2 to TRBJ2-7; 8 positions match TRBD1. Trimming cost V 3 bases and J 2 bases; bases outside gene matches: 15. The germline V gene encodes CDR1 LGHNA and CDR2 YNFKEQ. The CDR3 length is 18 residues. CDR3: CASSHYVNRDRIPYEQYF. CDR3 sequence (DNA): TGTGCCAGCAGCCATTACGTTAACCGGGACAGGATTCCCTACGAGCAGTACTTC.

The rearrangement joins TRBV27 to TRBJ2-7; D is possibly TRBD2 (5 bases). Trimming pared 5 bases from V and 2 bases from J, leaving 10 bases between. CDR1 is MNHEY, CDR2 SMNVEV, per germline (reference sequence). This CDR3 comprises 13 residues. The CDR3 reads CASSVTSTYEQYF. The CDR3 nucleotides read TGTGCCAGCAGTGTCACTAGTACCTACGAGCAGTACTTC.

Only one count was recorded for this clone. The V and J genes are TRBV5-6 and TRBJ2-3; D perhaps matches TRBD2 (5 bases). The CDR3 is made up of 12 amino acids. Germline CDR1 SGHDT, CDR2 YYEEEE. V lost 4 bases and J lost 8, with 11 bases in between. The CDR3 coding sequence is TGTGCCAGCAGCCCCGGCGGGCCTACGCAGTATTTT. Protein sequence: CASSPGGPTQYF.

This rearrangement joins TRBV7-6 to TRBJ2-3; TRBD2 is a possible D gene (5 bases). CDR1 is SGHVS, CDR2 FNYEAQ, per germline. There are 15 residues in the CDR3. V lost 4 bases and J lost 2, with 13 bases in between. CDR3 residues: CASSSPAENTDTQYF. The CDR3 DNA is TGTGCCAGCAGCTCCCCAGCGGAAAACACAGATACGCAGTATTTT.

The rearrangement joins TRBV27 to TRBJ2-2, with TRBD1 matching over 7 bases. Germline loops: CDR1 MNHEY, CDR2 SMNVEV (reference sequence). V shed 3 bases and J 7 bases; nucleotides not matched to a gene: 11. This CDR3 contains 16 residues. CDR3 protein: CASSFRGLSTVGELFF. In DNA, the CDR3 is TGTGCCAGCAGTTTTAGGGGGCTGAGCACGGTCGGGGAGCTGTTTTTT.

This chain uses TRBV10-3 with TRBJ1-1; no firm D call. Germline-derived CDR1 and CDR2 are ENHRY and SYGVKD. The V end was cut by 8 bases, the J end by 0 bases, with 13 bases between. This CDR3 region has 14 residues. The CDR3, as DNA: TGTGCCATCGGCTCAGTGGAGTTGAACACTGAAGCTTTCTTT. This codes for CAIGSVELNTEAFF.

The CDR3 sequence is CASSNQGGGRPGSYEQYF. CDR3 nucleotide sequence: TGTGCCAGCAGCAACCAGGGGGGCGGGAGGCCCGGGTCCTACGAGCAGTACTTC. The chain joins TRBV7-6 to TRBJ2-7, with D perhaps matching TRBD2 (8 bases). Trimming removed 5 bases at V and 1 base at J, with 24 bases between. Germline V gives CDR1 SGHVS, CDR2 FNYEAQ. The CDR3 contains 18 residues.

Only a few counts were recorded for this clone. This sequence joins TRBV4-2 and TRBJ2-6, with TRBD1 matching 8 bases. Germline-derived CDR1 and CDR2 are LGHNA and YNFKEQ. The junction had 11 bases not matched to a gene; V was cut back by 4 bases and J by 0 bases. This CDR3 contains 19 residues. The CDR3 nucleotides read TGTGCCAGCAGCCCCACGGAGGCACAGGGGGACTCTGGGGCCAACGTCCTGACTTTC. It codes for CASSPTEAQGDSGANVLTF.

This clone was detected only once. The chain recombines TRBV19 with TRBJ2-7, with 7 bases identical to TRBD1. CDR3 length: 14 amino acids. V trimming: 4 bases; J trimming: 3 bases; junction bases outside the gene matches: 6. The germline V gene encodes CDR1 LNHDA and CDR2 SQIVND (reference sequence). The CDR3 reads CASSTGTESYEQYF. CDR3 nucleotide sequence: TGTGCCAGTAGTACCGGGACAGAGAGCTACGAGCAGTACTTC.

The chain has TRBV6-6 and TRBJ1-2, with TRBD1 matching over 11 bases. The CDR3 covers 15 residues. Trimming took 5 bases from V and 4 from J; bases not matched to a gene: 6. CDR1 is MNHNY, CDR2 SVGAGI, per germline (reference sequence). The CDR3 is CASSRTGGEAYGYTF. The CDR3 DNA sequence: TGTGCCAGCAGTCGGACAGGGGGCGAGGCCTATGGCTACACCTTC.

DNA for the CDR3: TGTGCCAGCAGCCATGGGGGGGGACCCTACGAGCAGTACTTC. As protein: CASSHGGGPYEQYF. The rearrangement joins TRBV7-2 to TRBJ2-7, with 7 bases aligning to TRBD2. V was pared by 5 bases and J by 2 bases, with 6 bases of the junction left unmatched. The germline V gene encodes CDR1 SGHTA and CDR2 FQGNSA. The CDR3 runs to 14 residues.